This entry is about one T cell receptor (beta chain). Its antigen has not been determined. No much larger clone exists at a distance of one base, and base qualities are not known. The germline V gene sets CDR1 to MNHNS and CDR2 to SASEGT. Trimming removed 6 bases from V and 5 bases from J; the gene matches leave 3 bases unexplained. The cysteine opens and the phenylalanine closes a CDR3 of 15 amino acids. Of the read, only the CDR3 DNA is kept; its 45 bases are in frame from base 1. These data originate in a study of cytomegalovirus exposure and HLA in healthy donors (dated by TCRdb to about 2017). Concerning the study at large: An earlier analysis of 550 to 700 of the donors reported more than 250 Gb of sequence data and roughly 110 million unique TCR beta sequences from about 179 million T cells. A later genetic analysis used genome-wide SNP genotypes for 398 of the 666 donors, treating that subset as a discovery cohort. In an earlier analysis of around 540 of the donors, high-throughput TCR beta sequencing was used to judge whether each TCR beta V gene segment behaved as functional or pseudogenic. Every discovery cohort repertoire had been produced on one sequencing platform. A separate validation cohort of roughly 110 different subjects was used in addition to the 666-subject first cohort. Class I and class II HLA loci were covered by the typing at four-digit resolution. The aim of the study was to test whether cataloging public T cell receptors could identify signatures of past pathogen exposure. The study combined high-throughput TCR immunosequencing, statistical association of individual TCRs with disease status, and machine learning to predict cytomegalovirus infection status. Donor age, sex, ethnicity and CMV serostatus were collected together with the repertoire data. On average, around 240,000 unique TCR beta nucleotide sequences were sequenced per donor among some 430 genotyped donors of the cohort, with 15% to 20% of those sequences being non-productive. A handful of DR-DQ haplotypes were handled as single units for association and clustering because linkage in the cohort was strong. A later analysis re-analyzed previously published TCR beta repertoires from roughly 600 donors and added high-resolution HLA genotyping to study TCR occurrence patterns. An early release that covered around 590 HLA-typed donors contained around 330 gigabases of sequencing data and tens of millions of unique TCR sequences. Typing coverage differed by locus: A, B, C, DRB1 and DQB1 were typed in about 629-630 donors, DQA1 in about 510, DPA1 in roughly 590, and DPB1 in 450 to 490. The genetic ancestry cluster associated with self-reported Caucasian donors included 81% of the roughly 410 genotyped donors. The study profiled the T cell repertoires of under 700 subjects by immunosequencing and related them to cytomegalovirus serostatus. The later analysis used no new phenotypic data to find candidate immune exposures, relying instead on TCR beta sequences and their occurrence across donors. Study-wide conclusions, independent of this receptor: This cohort had only TCR beta chains sequenced, and the lack of alpha or paired-chain data limited which features could be detected. The authors suggested that the approach could potentially be generalized to other disease states and immunological phenotypes. Sequencing depth was assumed to be roughly uniform across donors in the presence/absence analyses, though that assumption may not hold. According to a later genetic analysis, donors in an Asian-associated ancestry cluster had fewer N-insertions in productive TCRs than the roughly 670-donor mean. A cluster of highly shared sequence variants was judged likely to be a technical artifact of the sequencing pipeline. Because counts were too low, around 17 rarely observed V segments, including chromosome 9 orphons, were left out of the earlier analysis of 500 to 650 of the donors. CMV serostatus was the only immune exposure information available for the cohort. Several of the top co-occurrence clusters appeared to be linked to parvovirus B19, influenza, CMV and Epstein-Barr virus, according to a later analysis. Three of the identified cytomegalovirus-associated TCR beta chains were confirmed in vitro to be specific for cytomegalovirus antigens. According to a later analysis, TCR association rates differed among HLA loci, with DRB1 alleles showing the most associated TCRs and HLA-C alleles showing the fewest. Because HLA typing was unavailable for some donors at each locus, only the typed subset was used in association tests. In both the original and validation cohorts, the classifier was reported to diagnose cytomegalovirus status with high specificity and sensitivity. Across donors, most TCR sequences were observed very rarely, whereas some public TCRs were present in many individuals. A later genetic analysis associated a missense DCLRE1C variant with V-gene and J-gene trimming of TCR beta chains, and an independent cohort replicated the association. Assigning TCR associations to individual alleles was difficult when HLA alleles, especially DR and DQ, strongly co-occurred. Because the 87-base-pair reads could not distinguish some IMGT-functional V segments, including TRBV6-2 and TRBV6-3, those segments were excluded. In the study, approximately 160 TCR beta chains were listed as associated with cytomegalovirus. Most CMV-associated TCR beta chains appeared to be HLA-restricted in a later analysis, and the HLA associations seemed to be driven largely by CMV exposure. Linkage disequilibrium might explain the correlated functional status among segregating V segments, but an unknown experimental factor could not be excluded. Broadly in line with IMGT annotations, most TCR beta V segments showed up in productive rearrangements about 87% or about 30% of the time in an earlier analysis of about 500 of the donors. A further reported finding was that TCR beta sequences accurately predicted the HLA-A and HLA-B alleles for most subjects in the first cohort. A later analysis associated about 17,000 TCR beta sequences with specific HLA alleles at a false discovery rate of 0.05. Compared with equally common non-associated chains, HLA-associated TCR beta chains in a later analysis were more clonally expanded and had lower generation probabilities.

In total, approximately 690 healthy bone marrow donors made up the cohort. All cohort members were sampled while nominally healthy, although unrecorded immune exposures were likely present. The donor tested CMV seronegative, placing the donor among the 350 or so seronegative members of the cohort. A peripheral blood sample was provided by each donor, and peripheral blood mononuclear cells were used for TCR beta sequencing. The Qiagen DNeasy Blood Extraction Kit was used to extract genomic DNA from the blood cell samples. The library was produced with the immunoSEQ multiplex PCR assay. The multiplex PCR relied on a mix of 60 forward primers for TCR Vbeta segments and 13 reverse primers for TCR Jbeta segments. The CDR3 region of rearranged TCR beta genes was amplified from genomic DNA with a multiplex PCR assay. Amplified TCR beta libraries were sequenced as 87-base-pair reads on the Illumina HiSeq System. The source study handled its data this way. A later analysis counted 65 million to 90 million unique TCR beta chains across the 550 to 800 repertoires, and around 12 million of these chains were shared by at least two donors. Raw reads were error-corrected and collapsed into unique sequences with a nearest-neighbor algorithm that merged closely related sequences to remove PCR and sequencing errors. CDR3 sequences were aligned to IMGT reference sequences to assign V, D and J gene segments. For a sequence to be retained, a match of at least six nucleotides to both a V gene segment and a J gene segment was required. A rearrangement counted as productive if the CDR3 had no stop codons and remained in frame with V and J, and every other rearrangement counted as non-productive. Following IMGT convention, CDR3 was defined as the stretch from the second conserved V-encoded cysteine up to the conserved J-encoded phenylalanine. The earlier analysis of 500 to 650 of the donors excluded any sequence lacking an unambiguous match to a single V gene segment. An earlier analysis of 500 to 700 of the donors classified V segments as functional when productive rearrangements were above 56.7% and as segregating when the standard deviation between donors was above 5%. A statistical classification framework was built to diagnose cytomegalovirus status from the catalog of TCR beta chain sequences. A later analysis assigned V and J genes by comparing TCR nucleotide sequences with IMGT/GENE-DB human TR gene sequences. Using the TCRdist pipeline, a later analysis assigned CDR3 sequences along with most-parsimonious VDJ recombination scenarios. In a later analysis, each TCR beta chain was defined by its CDR3 amino acid sequence together with its V-gene family, and reads without a unique V-gene family were excluded. To address suspected cross-contamination and a sequencing artifact, a later analysis removed 592 highly shared, low-generation-probability nucleotide sequences. In a later analysis, a clonal expansion index for each public chain was calculated from normalized within-repertoire ranks of inferred template counts. In a later analysis, generation probabilities were computed using a VDJ recombination model fitted to out-of-frame rearrangements, and the results were checked against IGoR. In a later analysis, TCR-TCR, TCR-HLA and TCR-CMV co-occurrence was scored with hypergeometric tests, and a repertoire-size bias correction was applied to TCR pairs. False discovery rates were estimated in a later analysis by permuting HLA or CMV assignments 20 times. In a later analysis, co-occurring TCRs were grouped using DBSCAN, and TCRdist sequence similarity was added for clustering within HLA-allele-positive subsets. Co-occurrence clustering excluded repertoires with fewer than 30,000 or more than 120,000 public chains, plus five with anomalous nucleotide sharing. In its TCRdb copy, this immuneACCESS table keeps in-frame sequences only and misses some clones. Where compared with another copy, unresolved V genes explain less than half of these, and the others have no known cause. V and J calls and clone size are copied from that table; D and trimming were computed from the DNA. Counted in this sample were roughly 130,000 clones; about 85% of them appeared once. The leading ten clones occupy about 3.4% of the sample.

Specimen: PBMCs. The origin of this receptor is a female donor in good health and CMV-seronegative. The chain links TRBV6-1 with TRBJ2-3; 15 of the junction bases match TRBD2. The DNA sequence reads TGTGCCAGCAGAGGGGGACTAGCGGGGGGAGATACGCAGTATTTT. This translates into CASRGGLAGGDTQYF.